The clone carrying this T cell receptor beta chain was recorded at least ten times. TCRdb reanalyzed the PCR reads with MiXCR. The sample shows some 35,000 clones, about 30% of them seen only once. This record belongs to a study of metastatic and nonmetastatic thyroid tumors. The CDR3 totals 12 residues. In germline, CDR1 is KGHDR, CDR2 SFDVKD. The V end was cut by 7 bases, the J end by 1 base, with 6 bases between. Every patient underwent thyroid surgery untreated. Source material: blood. The V and J genes are TRBV24-1 and TRBJ1-1; D call uncertain. This receptor was taken from a male donor with papillary thyroid cancer or a benign thyroid nodule (not recorded which). Some clones in this sample may be carry-over from other donors' samples. CDR3 nucleotides: TGTGCCACCAGGAAGGGGAACACTGAAGCTTTCTTT. Encoded protein: CATRKGNTEAFF.